This TCR beta chain was sequenced in a study of CD8+CD57+ T cells in acquired aplastic anemia. Study as a whole: CD4+ and CD8+ cells, once sorted, gave DNA averaging approximately 3.3 ug. Healthy-donor CD4+ cells averaged roughly 9.8 million reads.

Trimming removed 4 bases from V and 7 bases from J, with 8 bases in between. The CDR3 totals 12 residues. Germline CDR1 reads SQVTM; CDR2 reads ANQGSEA. About this clonotype: The antigen is undetermined.

Genomic DNA provided the template from which TCR beta VDJ and CDR3 profiles were obtained. TCRdb reanalysed the reads using MiXCR and keeps one entry per CDR3 protein. The profile shows under 150,000 distinct CDR3 sequences, 41% of them singletons. The study, taken as a whole, reports: Patients and controls shared twenty-nine CD8+ CDR3 sequences.

The clonotype comes from a human donor in good health, serving as a control. This chain uses TRBV29-1 with TRBJ1-6; no reliable D call. The sequenced sample consisted of sorted CD4+, CD8+, or CD8+CD57+ T cells (not recorded which) from PBMCs. The CDR3 is CSVGFGNSPLHF. CDR3 nucleotide sequence: TGCAGCGTTGGGTTCGGGAATTCACCCCTCCACTTT.